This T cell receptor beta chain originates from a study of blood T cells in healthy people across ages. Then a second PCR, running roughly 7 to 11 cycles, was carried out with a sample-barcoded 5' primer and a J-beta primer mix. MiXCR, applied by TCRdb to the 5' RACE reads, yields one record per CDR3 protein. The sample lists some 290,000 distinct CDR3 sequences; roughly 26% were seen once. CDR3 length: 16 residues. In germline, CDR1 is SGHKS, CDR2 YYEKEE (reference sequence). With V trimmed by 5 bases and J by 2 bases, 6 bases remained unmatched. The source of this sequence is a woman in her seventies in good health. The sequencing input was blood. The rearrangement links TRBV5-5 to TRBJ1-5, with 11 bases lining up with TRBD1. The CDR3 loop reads CASRRTGGDGNQPQHF. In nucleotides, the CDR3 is TGTGCCAGCAGAAGGACAGGGGGCGATGGCAATCAGCCCCAGCATTTT.